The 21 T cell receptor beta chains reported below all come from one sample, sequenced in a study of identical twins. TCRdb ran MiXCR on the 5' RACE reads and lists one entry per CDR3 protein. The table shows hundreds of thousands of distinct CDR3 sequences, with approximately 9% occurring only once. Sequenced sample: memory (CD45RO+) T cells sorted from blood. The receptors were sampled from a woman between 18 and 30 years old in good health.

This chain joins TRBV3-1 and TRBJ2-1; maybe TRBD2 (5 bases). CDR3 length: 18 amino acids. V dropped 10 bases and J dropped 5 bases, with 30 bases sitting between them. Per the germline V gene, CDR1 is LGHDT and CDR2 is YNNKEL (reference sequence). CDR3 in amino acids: CATSKQDPGSHLHNEQFF. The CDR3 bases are TGTGCCACCTCCAAGCAGGACCCGGGGAGCCACTTACACAATGAGCAGTTCTTC.

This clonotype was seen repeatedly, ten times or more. CDR3 residues: CASTLWGENIQYF. The DNA of the CDR3 is TGTGCCAGCACCCTGTGGGGGGAGAACATTCAGTACTTC. The gene calls are TRBV7-9 and TRBJ2-4; possibly TRBD2 for D (6 bases). The CDR3 is made up of 13 amino acids. Germline V gives CDR1 SEHNR, CDR2 FQNEAQ (reference sequence). V lost 7 bases and J lost 7, with 14 bases in between.

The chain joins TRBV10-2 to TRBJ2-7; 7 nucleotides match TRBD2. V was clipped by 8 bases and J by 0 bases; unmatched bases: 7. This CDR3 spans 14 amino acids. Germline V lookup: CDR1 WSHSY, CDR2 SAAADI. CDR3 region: CASLSGVSSYEQYF. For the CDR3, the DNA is TGCGCCAGCTTGAGCGGGGTGAGCTCCTACGAGCAGTACTTC.

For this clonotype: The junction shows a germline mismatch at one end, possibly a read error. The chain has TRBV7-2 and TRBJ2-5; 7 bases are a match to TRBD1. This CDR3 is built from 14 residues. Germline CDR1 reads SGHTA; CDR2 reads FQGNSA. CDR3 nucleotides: TGTGCCAGCAGCCTCACAGGGGACCAGGAGACCCAGTACTTC. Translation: CASSLTGDQETQYF.

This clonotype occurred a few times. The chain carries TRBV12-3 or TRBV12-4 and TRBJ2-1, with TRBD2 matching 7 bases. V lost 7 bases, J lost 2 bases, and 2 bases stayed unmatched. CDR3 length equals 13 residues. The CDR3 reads CASNLAAYNEQFF. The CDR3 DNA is TGTGCCAGCAATCTAGCGGCCTACAATGAGCAGTTCTTC.

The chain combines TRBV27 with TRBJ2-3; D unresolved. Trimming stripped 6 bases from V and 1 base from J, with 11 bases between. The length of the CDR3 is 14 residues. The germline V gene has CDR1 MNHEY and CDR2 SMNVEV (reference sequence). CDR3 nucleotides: TGTGCCAGCAGGCCCGACATAGGCACAGATACGCAGTATTTT. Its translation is CASRPDIGTDTQYF.

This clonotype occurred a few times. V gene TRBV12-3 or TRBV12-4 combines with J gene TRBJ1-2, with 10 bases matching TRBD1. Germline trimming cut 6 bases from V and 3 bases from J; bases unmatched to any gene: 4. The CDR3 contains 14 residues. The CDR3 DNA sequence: TGTGCCAGCAGCCCGGGACAGGGGCACTATGGCTACACCTTC. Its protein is CASSPGQGHYGYTF.

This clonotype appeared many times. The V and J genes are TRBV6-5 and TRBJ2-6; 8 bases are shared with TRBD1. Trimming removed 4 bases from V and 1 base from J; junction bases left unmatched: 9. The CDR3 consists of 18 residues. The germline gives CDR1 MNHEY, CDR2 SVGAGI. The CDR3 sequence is CASSSRDRIRSGANVLTF. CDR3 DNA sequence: TGTGCCAGCAGTTCTCGGGACAGGATAAGATCTGGGGCCAACGTCCTGACTTTC.

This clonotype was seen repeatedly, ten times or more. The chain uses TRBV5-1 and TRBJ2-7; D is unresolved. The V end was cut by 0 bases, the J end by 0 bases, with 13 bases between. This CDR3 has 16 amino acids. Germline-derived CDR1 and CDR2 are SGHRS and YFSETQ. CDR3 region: CASSLVGFPSSYEQYF. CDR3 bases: TGCGCCAGCAGCTTGGTAGGCTTCCCTAGCTCCTACGAGCAGTACTTC. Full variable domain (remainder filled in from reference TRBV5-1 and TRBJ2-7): KAGVTQTPRYLIKTRGQQVTLSCSPISGHRSVSWYQQTPGQGLQFLFEYFSETQRNKGNFPGRFSGRQFSNSRSEMNVSTLELGDSALYLCASSLVGFPSSYEQYFGPGTRLTVT.

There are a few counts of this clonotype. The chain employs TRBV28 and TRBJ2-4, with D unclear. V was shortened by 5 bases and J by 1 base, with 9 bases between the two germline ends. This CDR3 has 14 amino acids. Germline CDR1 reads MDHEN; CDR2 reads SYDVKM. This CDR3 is CASSRAIAKNIQYF. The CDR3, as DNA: TGTGCCAGCAGTAGGGCAATCGCCAAAAACATTCAGTACTTC.

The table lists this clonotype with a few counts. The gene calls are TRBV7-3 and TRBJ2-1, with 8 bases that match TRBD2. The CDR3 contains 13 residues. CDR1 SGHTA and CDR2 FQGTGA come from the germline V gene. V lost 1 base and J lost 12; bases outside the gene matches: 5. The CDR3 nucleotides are TGTGCCAGCAGCTTAAGTACTGCGGGAGGGCAGTTCTTC. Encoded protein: CASSLSTAGGQFF. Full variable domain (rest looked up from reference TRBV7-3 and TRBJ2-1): GAGVSQTPSNKVTEKGKYVELRCDPISGHTALYWYRQSLGQGPEFLIYFQGTGAADDSGLPNDRFFAVRPEGSVSTLKIQRTERGDSAVYLCASSLSTAGGQFFGPGTRLTVL.

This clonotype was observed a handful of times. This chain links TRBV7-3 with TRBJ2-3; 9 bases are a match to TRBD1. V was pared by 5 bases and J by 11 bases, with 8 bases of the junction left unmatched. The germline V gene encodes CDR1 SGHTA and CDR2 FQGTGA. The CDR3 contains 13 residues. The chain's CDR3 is CASSPRTGEVQYF. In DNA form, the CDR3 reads TGTGCCAGCAGCCCCCGGACAGGGGAAGTGCAGTATTTT.

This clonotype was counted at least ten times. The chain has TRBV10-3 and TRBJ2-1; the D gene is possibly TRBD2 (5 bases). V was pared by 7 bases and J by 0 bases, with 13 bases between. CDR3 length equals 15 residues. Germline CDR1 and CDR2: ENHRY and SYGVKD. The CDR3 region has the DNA TGTGCCATCAAGTTGGCGGGTTCCTCCTACAATGAGCAGTTCTTC. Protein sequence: CAIKLAGSSYNEQFF.

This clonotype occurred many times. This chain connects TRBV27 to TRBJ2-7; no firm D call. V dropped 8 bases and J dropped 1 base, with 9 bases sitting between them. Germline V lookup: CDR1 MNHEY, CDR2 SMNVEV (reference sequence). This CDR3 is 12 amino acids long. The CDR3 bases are TGTGCCAGCTTTTCAGCGTCCTACGAGCAGTACTTC. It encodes CASFSASYEQYF.

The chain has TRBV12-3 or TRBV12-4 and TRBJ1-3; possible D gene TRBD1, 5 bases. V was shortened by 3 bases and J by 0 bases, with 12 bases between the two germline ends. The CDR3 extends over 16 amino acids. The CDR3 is CASSFGRVYSGNTIYF. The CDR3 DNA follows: TGTGCCAGCAGTTTCGGCAGGGTTTACTCTGGAAACACCATATATTTT.

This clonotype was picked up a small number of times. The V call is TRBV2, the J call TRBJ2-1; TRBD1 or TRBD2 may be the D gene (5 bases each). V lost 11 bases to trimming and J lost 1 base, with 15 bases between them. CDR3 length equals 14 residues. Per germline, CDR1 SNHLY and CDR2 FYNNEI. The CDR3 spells CAGGRSASYNEQFF. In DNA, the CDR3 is TGTGCCGGGGGTCGGAGCGCGTCCTACAATGAGCAGTTCTTC.

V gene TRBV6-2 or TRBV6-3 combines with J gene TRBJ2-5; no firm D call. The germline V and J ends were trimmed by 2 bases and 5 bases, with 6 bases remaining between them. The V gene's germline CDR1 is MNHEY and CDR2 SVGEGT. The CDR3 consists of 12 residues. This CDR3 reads CASSYGKETQYF. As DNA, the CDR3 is TGTGCCAGCAGTTACGGCAAGGAGACCCAGTACTTC.

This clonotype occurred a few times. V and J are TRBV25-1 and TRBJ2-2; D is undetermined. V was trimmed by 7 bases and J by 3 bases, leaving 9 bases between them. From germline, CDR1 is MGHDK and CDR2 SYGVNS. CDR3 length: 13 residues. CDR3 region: CASTKKDTGELFF. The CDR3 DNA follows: TGTGCCAGCACCAAGAAAGACACCGGGGAGCTGTTTTTT.

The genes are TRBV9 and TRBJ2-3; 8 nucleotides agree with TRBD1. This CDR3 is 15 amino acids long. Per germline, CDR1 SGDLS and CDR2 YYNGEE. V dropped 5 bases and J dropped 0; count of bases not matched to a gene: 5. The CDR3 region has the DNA TGTGCCAGCAGTGCAGGGGGCGGAAGCACAGATACGCAGTATTTT. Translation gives CASSAGGGSTDTQYF.

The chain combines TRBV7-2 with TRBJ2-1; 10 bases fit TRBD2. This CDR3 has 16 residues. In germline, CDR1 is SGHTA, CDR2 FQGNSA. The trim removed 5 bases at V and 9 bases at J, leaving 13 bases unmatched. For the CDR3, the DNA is TGTGCCAGCAGCCCCGTTGCTAGCGGGAGTTCCGGTGAGCAGTTCTTC. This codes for CASSPVASGSSGEQFF. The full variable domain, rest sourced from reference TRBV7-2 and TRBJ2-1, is GAGVSQSPSNKVTEKGKDVELRCDPISGHTALYWYRQSLGQGLEFLIYFQGNSAPDKSGLPSDRFSAERTGGSVSTLTIQRTQQEDSAVYLCASSPVASGSSGEQFFGPGTRLTVL.

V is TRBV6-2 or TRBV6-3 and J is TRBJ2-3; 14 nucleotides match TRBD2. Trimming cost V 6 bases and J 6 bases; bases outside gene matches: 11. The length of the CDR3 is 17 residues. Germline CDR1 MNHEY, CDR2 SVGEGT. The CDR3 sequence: CASRRLAGGPASDTQYF. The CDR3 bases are TGTGCCAGCAGGCGACTAGCGGGAGGGCCGGCGTCCGATACGCAGTATTTT.